Many counts were recorded for the clone carrying this T cell receptor beta chain. The data were obtained in a study of blood T cell repertoires in COVID-19. As for the study in general: The United States, Italy and Spain provided the acute and convalescent COVID-19 samples. Sample material is recorded as cDNA or gDNA derived from T cells, B-cell-depleted T cells, or PBMCs.

Study processing details: Cell counts per sample came from amplifying reference gene primers. The repertoire was sequenced with immunoSEQ multiplex PCR; TCRdb's copy has only in-frame clones and lacks some. V and J calls and clone size come straight from that table; D and trimming were deduced from the DNA. This sample yields roughly 200,000 clones, of which around 80% are seen a single time; roughly 6.7% belongs to the top ten. V was clipped by 4 bases and J by 1 base, with 9 bases between them. The CDR3 is 14 residues long. Germline V gives CDR1 SGHRS, CDR2 YFSETQ. The rearrangement links TRBV5-1 to TRBJ2-1, with D possibly TRBD1 on 5 matching bases. The sample taken for sequencing was peripheral blood. The receptor was isolated from a man aged 60 to 75 with acute or convalescent COVID-19. The CDR3 nucleotides are TGCGCCAGCAGCCAGGACAAGTCCTACAATGAGCAGTTCTTC. Protein product: CASSQDKSYNEQFF.